The clone carrying this T cell receptor beta chain was seen ten or more times. Its antigen is not identified. Time point reported: persistent/refractory GD, antithyroid drugs over 5 years with positive TRAb. PBMCs were the source of the RNA used for TCR sequencing. The diagnosis of Graves' disease used American Thyroid Association guidelines. These data originate in a study of regulatory T cells in long-lasting Graves disease. Overall study findings and caveats: Only a small sample size was used, which may have cut accuracy. Persistent patients shared more public clonotypes (under 3,000) than newly diagnosed patients (around 1,000). Study of thyroid tissue was not done, with only peripheral blood studied.

The CDR3 extends over 14 amino acids. V dropped 0 bases and J dropped 6; count of bases not matched to a gene: 0. Germline CDR1 MNHNY, CDR2 SVGAGI (reference sequence). Building of the TCR beta libraries involved iRepertoire HTBI primers and Arm-PCR of CDR3 regions. TCRdb reanalysed the multiplex PCR reads using MiXCR and keeps one entry per CDR3 protein. The table shows approximately 470,000 distinct CDR3 sequences, with less than 25% occurring only once. The material was peripheral blood mononuclear cells (PBMCs), obtained when the disease was refractory, from a patient treated with antithyroid drugs. This receptor was obtained from a female donor with Graves disease. V is TRBV6-6 and J is TRBJ2-4; 9 nucleotides line up with TRBD1. The CDR3 DNA reads TGTGCCAGCAGTTACTCGGGACAGGGAAACATTCAGTACTTC. It is translated as CASSYSGQGNIQYF.